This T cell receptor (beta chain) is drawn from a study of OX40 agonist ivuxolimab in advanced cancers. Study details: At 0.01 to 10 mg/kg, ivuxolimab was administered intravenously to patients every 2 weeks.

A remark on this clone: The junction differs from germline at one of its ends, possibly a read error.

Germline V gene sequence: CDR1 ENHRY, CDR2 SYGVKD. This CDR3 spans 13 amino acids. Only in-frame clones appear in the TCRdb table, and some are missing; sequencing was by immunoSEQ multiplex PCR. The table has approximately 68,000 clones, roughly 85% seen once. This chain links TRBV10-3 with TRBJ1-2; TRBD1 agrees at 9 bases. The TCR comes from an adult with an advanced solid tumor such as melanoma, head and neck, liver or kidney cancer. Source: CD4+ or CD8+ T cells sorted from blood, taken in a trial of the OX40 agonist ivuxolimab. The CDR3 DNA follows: TGTGCCATCAGTGTACAGGGGGCGGAAGGCTACATCTTC. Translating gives CAISVQGAEGYIF.